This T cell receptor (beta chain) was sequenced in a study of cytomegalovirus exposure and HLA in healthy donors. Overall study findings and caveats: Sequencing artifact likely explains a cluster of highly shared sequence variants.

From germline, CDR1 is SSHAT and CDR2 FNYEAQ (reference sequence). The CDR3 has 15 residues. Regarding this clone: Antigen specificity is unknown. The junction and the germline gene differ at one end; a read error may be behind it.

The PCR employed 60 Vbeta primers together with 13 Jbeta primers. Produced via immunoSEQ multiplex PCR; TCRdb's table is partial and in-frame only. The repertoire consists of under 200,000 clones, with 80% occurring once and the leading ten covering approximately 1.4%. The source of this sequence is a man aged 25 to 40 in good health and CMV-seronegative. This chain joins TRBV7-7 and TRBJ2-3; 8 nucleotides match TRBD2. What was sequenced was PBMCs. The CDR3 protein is CASSSSGGSTDTQYF. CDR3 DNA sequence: TGTGCTAGCAGCTCATCGGGAGGGTCCACAGATACGCAGTATTTT.